The 19 T cell receptor beta chains in this list originate from one sample, sequenced in a study of identical twins. TCRdb processed the 5' RACE reads anew with MiXCR; each CDR3 protein has one entry. Among 400,000 to 500,000 distinct CDR3 sequences listed, around 18% were seen once. The material sequenced was naive T cells sorted from blood. The receptor source for this set is a man aged 50 to 59 in good health.

This clonotype was recorded at least ten times. The chain links TRBV18 to TRBJ2-1, with a weak D call TRBD2 (6 bases). The CDR3 sequence is 16 residues long. The germline V and J ends were trimmed by 0 bases and 9 bases, with 18 bases remaining between them. CDR1 KGHSH and CDR2 LQKENI come from the germline V gene. The CDR3 here is CASSPPGLPPSGEQFF. In DNA form, the CDR3 reads TGTGCCAGCTCACCACCGGGACTGCCCCCGTCGGGTGAGCAGTTCTTC.

This clonotype was detected a few times. V usage is TRBV6-2 or TRBV6-3 and J usage is TRBJ2-1, with D unclear. Germline CDR1 reads MNHEY; CDR2 reads SVGEGT. The CDR3 runs 12 residues. The V end lost 7 bases, the J end lost 3 bases, and 7 bases lay between the germline ends. The CDR3 region is CASTAHYNEQFF. CDR3 in DNA: TGTGCCAGCACCGCGCACTACAATGAGCAGTTCTTC.

This clonotype was observed a handful of times. This chain joins TRBV20-1 and TRBJ1-5, with 8 bases fitting TRBD1. V was clipped by 6 bases and J by 4 bases; unmatched bases: 5. The CDR3 covers 13 residues. Germline V lookup: CDR1 DFQATT, CDR2 SNEGSKA (reference sequence). The CDR3 DNA follows: TGCAGTGCAGACAGGGGATTTAATCAGCCCCAGCATTTT. Residues: CSADRGFNQPQHF.

V usage is TRBV29-1 and J usage is TRBJ2-2; 11 nucleotides align to TRBD2. The length of the CDR3 is 14 residues. CDR1 is SQVTM and CDR2 is ANQGSEA in the germline V gene. J gave up 3 bases and V 6 bases, and 3 bases lay outside the gene matches. The CDR3 loop is CSVDSGRDTGELFF. In DNA, the CDR3 is TGCAGCGTAGATAGCGGGAGGGACACCGGGGAGCTGTTTTTT.

This clonotype showed up just a few times. V usage is TRBV27 and J usage is TRBJ1-1; 8 nucleotides align to TRBD1. Germline loops: CDR1 MNHEY, CDR2 SMNVEV (reference sequence). The CDR3 extends over 14 amino acids. V lost 6 bases, J lost 12 bases, and 15 bases stayed unmatched. CDR3 sequence: CASREVGLTGETFF. The CDR3 coding sequence is TGTGCCAGCAGGGAGGTCGGATTGACAGGGGAGACTTTCTTT.

This clonotype was detected only a few times. The chain joins TRBV15 to TRBJ2-5; TRBD1 or TRBD2 may be the D gene (5 bases each). Germline V CDR1 and CDR2: LNHNV, YYDKDF (reference sequence). The CDR3 extends over 16 amino acids. Trimming took 5 bases from V and 3 from J, leaving 19 bases between them. CDR3 sequence reads: CATSARRGEGKETQYF. DNA of the CDR3: TGTGCCACCAGCGCCCGTCGAGGGGAAGGTAAAGAGACCCAGTACTTC.

On this clonotype itself: Sequence at one end of the junction differs from germline and may be a read error. V and J are TRBV15 and TRBJ2-3; 11 bases are shared with TRBD2. The length of the CDR3 is 16 residues. CDR1 is LNHNV and CDR2 is YYDKDF in the germline V gene (reference sequence). This chain's CDR3 is CTTSRVLAGGIDTQYF. The CDR3 DNA is TGTACCACCAGCAGAGTTCTAGCGGGAGGTATTGATACGCAGTATTTT.

This clonotype has at least ten counts. The chain is built from TRBV12-3 or TRBV12-4 and TRBJ2-1; D unresolved. This CDR3 is built from 9 residues. Trimming pared 10 bases from V and 10 bases from J, leaving 8 bases between. The CDR3 region has the DNA TGTGCCACGGGCCTAGAGCAGTTCTTC. The encoded protein is CATGLEQFF.

This clonotype was counted only a few times. The rearrangement joins TRBV24-1 to TRBJ2-1; TRBD2 might be the D (6 bases). The CDR3 is 15 amino acids. Germline V gene sequence: CDR1 KGHDR, CDR2 SFDVKD. Between the trimmed V and J ends, which lost 0 bases and 7 bases, there was a span of 12 bases. CDR3 amino acids: CATSDLGGKWNEQFF. In DNA form, the CDR3 reads TGTGCCACCAGTGATTTGGGAGGGAAATGGAATGAGCAGTTCTTC.

The genes are TRBV29-1 and TRBJ2-4, with D possibly being TRBD1 or TRBD2 (5 bases each). The CDR3 has 12 amino acids. The germline gives CDR1 SQVTM, CDR2 ANQGSEA. V was shortened by 3 bases and J by 9 bases, with 12 bases between the two germline ends. The CDR3 protein is CSVDWGEGIQYF. CDR3 coding DNA: TGCAGCGTTGATTGGGGCGAGGGCATTCAGTACTTC. Full variable domain (rest looked up from reference TRBV29-1 and TRBJ2-4): SAVISQKPSRDICQRGTSLTIQCQVDSQVTMMFWYRQQPGQSLTLIATANQGSEATYESGFVIDKFPISRPNLTFSTLTVSNMSPEDSSIYLCSVDWGEGIQYFGAGTRLSVL.

The chain joins TRBV20-1 to TRBJ2-1; unclear D gene. The CDR3 has 14 amino acids. V was trimmed by 6 bases and J by 4 bases, leaving 16 bases between them. Germline V gives CDR1 DFQATT, CDR2 SNEGSKA (reference sequence). The DNA of the CDR3 is TGCAGTGCCAGAAGGGCCCGGGTTTACAATGAGCAGTTCTTC. It is translated as CSARRARVYNEQFF.

The chain is built from TRBV7-9 and TRBJ2-3; tentatively, D is TRBD1 (6 bases). Deletions cut 3 bases from V and 2 bases from J, with 18 bases between. This CDR3 contains 17 residues. Germline values: CDR1 SEHNR, CDR2 FQNEAQ (reference sequence). The CDR3 DNA reads as TGTGCCAGCAGCTTCCCAACATCGGGACAACCCACAGATACGCAGTATTTT. Its translation: CASSFPTSGQPTDTQYF.

In this sample, this clonotype turned up a few times. V gene TRBV9 combines with J gene TRBJ2-4; TRBD2 is a possible D gene (6 bases). The CDR3 loop spans 14 amino acids. Trimming pared 0 bases from V and 7 bases from J, leaving 11 bases between. Germline values: CDR1 SGDLS, CDR2 YYNGEE. This CDR3 reads CASSVEPEGNIQYF. The CDR3 coding sequence is TGTGCCAGCAGCGTAGAACCGGAGGGGAACATTCAGTACTTC. The full variable domain, its missing parts supplied by reference TRBV9 and TRBJ2-4, is DSGVTQTPKHLITATGQRVTLRCSPRSGDLSVYWYQQSLDQGLQFLIQYYNGEERAKGNILERFSAQQFPDLHSELNLSSLELGDSALYFCASSVEPEGNIQYFGAGTRLSVL.

The chain joins TRBV28 to TRBJ2-1; 9 nucleotides agree with TRBD1. Germline CDR1 MDHEN, CDR2 SYDVKM. The CDR3 consists of 16 residues. Germline trimming cut 1 base from V and 5 bases from J; bases unmatched to any gene: 6. The CDR3 DNA is TGTGCCAGCAGTTTATTCCCGGACAGGGGCCACAATGAGCAGTTCTTC. Amino acid sequence: CASSLFPDRGHNEQFF.

This clonotype was picked up a small number of times. The chain carries TRBV29-1 and TRBJ1-5; the D gene is possibly TRBD1 (5 bases). CDR3 length: 15 residues. Trimming removed 1 base from V and 4 bases from J, with 14 bases in between. Germline CDR1 SQVTM, CDR2 ANQGSEA. CDR3 loop: CSVEVGGGSNQPQHF. The DNA for the CDR3 is TGCAGCGTTGAAGTGGGTGGGGGATCAAATCAGCCCCAGCATTTT.

This clonotype came up a few times. The CDR3 DNA sequence: TGCGCCAGCAGCCATGTACCGGGACAGAGCTCCTACGAGCAGTACTTC. Protein product: CASSHVPGQSSYEQYF. The chain uses TRBV4-1 and TRBJ2-7; 7 bases match TRBD1. The length of the CDR3 is 16 residues. Losses at the gene ends were 3 bases for V and 0 bases for J; bases not matched to a gene: 8. Germline V gene lookup returns CDR1 MGHRA and CDR2 YSYEKL.

V and J are TRBV29-1 and TRBJ2-1; 7 nucleotides match TRBD1. V lost 8 bases to trimming and J lost 3 bases; unmatched junction nucleotides: 7. The CDR3 runs to 13 residues. Germline loops: CDR1 SQVTM, CDR2 ANQGSEA. CDR3 sequence: CSPWTGFYNEQFF. The CDR3 coding sequence is TGCAGCCCTTGGACAGGATTCTACAATGAGCAGTTCTTC.

This clonotype appeared a few times. The gene calls are TRBV6-2 or TRBV6-3 and TRBJ2-5; TRBD2 agrees at 9 bases. V lost 5 bases to trimming and J lost 4 bases; unmatched junction nucleotides: 8. CDR3 length equals 15 residues. Germline V CDR1 and CDR2: MNHEY, SVGEGT. The CDR3 region has the DNA TGTGCCAGCAGTGCTCAGACTAGCGGTGGAGAGACCCAGTACTTC. Translating gives CASSAQTSGGETQYF.

This chain links TRBV20-1 with TRBJ2-5; D is perhaps TRBD2 (7 bases). From germline, CDR1 is DFQATT and CDR2 SNEGSKA (reference sequence). The CDR3 totals 13 residues. The V gene lost 5 bases and the J gene lost 4 bases, with 14 bases spanning the gap. CDR3 protein: CSARSGGPETQYF. CDR3 coding DNA: TGCAGTGCTCGGTCGGGGGGCCCAGAGACCCAGTACTTC.